These 26 T cell receptor beta chains came from one sample sequenced in a study of vaccination and CD4 T cells after COVID-19. The assay that was used to sequence DNA from cultured CD4+ T cells was the Oncomine TCR Beta short-read assay. TCRdb passed the PCR reads through MiXCR, listing each CDR3 protein once. The sample lists more than 9,000 distinct CDR3 sequences; 64% were seen once. Treatment: roughly nine-day PBMC culture with coronavirus spike peptide pools or control peptides (ViraFEST assay). Antigens of these TCRs are unknown. The sequencing input was CD4+ T cells from blood, cultured in vitro. Every receptor here comes from a human donor who had recovered from COVID-19.

This clonotype was picked up a small number of times. This sequence joins TRBV19 and TRBJ1-1; a weak D match, TRBD1 (5 bases). Trimming took 3 bases from V and 5 from J, leaving 10 bases between them. CDR1 and CDR2 (germline): LNHDA, SQIVND (reference sequence). The CDR3 contains 13 residues. The CDR3 DNA sequence: TGTGCCAGTAGTATCGGACAATGGACTGAAGCTTTCTTT. It encodes CASSIGQWTEAFF. Together with reference TRBV19 and TRBJ1-1, the CDR3 gives the full variable domain: DGGITQSPKYLFRKEGQNVTLSCEQNLNHDAMYWYRQDPGQGLRLIYYSQIVNDFQKGDIAEGYSVSREKKESFPLTVTSAQKNPTAFYLCASSIGQWTEAFFGQGTRLTVV.

The genes are TRBV6-1 and TRBJ2-7; D tentatively fits TRBD1 or TRBD2 (6 bases each). This CDR3 has 14 residues. V was pared by 2 bases and J by 5 bases, with 13 bases between. Germline-derived CDR1 and CDR2 are MNHNS and SASEGT. The CDR3 reads CASSEQGRGDEQYF. The CDR3 bases are TGTGCCAGCAGTGAACAGGGGCGGGGTGACGAGCAGTACTTC.

The chain uses TRBV7-4 and TRBJ1-5; 8 nucleotides agree with TRBD1. Germline-derived CDR1 and CDR2 are SGHVT and SQSDAQ. The CDR3 has 17 amino acids. With V trimmed by 5 bases and J by 5 bases, 14 bases remained unmatched. The CDR3 DNA reads as TGTGCCAGCAGCCCCTGGGTGGGCAGGGGGCTCGATCAGCCCCAGCATTTT. It encodes CASSPWVGRGLDQPQHF.

The chain recombines TRBV6-1 with TRBJ1-5; 12 nucleotides align to TRBD1. V lost 6 bases and J lost 2; bases outside the gene matches: 11. The CDR3 is made up of 18 amino acids. Germline lookup yields CDR1 MNHNS and CDR2 SASEGT. The CDR3 coding sequence is TGTGCCAGCAGCTTGGCGGGACAGGGGGCAGTGGGCAATCAGCCCCAGCATTTT. This encodes CASSLAGQGAVGNQPQHF.

The chain links TRBV28 to TRBJ1-5, with TRBD1 matching 10 bases. Unmatched junction bases numbered 10, after V lost 3 bases and J lost 8 bases. This CDR3 has 16 residues. Per the germline V gene, CDR1 is MDHEN and CDR2 is SYDVKM. CDR3 region: CASSFAGQGKTKPQHF. Here the CDR3 DNA reads TGTGCCAGCAGTTTTGCGGGACAGGGGAAGACCAAGCCCCAGCATTTT.

The chain carries TRBV20-1 and TRBJ2-1, with TRBD2 matching over 9 bases. The ends lost 0 bases at V and 1 base at J; junction bases unmatched: 4. Germline values: CDR1 DFQATT, CDR2 SNEGSKA (reference sequence). This CDR3 region has 16 residues. The CDR3 loop is CSARDSAGGSYNEQFF. CDR3 in DNA: TGCAGTGCTAGAGATTCCGCGGGAGGGTCCTACAATGAGCAGTTCTTC.

This clonotype was observed a few times. The chain joins TRBV27 to TRBJ1-1; 11 nucleotides line up with TRBD1. CDR3 length equals 16 residues. The V gene end was trimmed by 5 bases and the J gene end by 1 base; junction bases not matched to a gene: 6. Germline V gene lookup returns CDR1 MNHEY and CDR2 SMNVEV (reference sequence). CDR3 sequence (DNA): TGTGCCAGCAGTCCGGGGACAGGGGGGACGAACACTGAAGCTTTCTTT. It codes for CASSPGTGGTNTEAFF.

The table lists this clonotype with a few counts. V usage is TRBV21-1 and J usage is TRBJ2-3; the D call of TRBD1 is as the table states it, not checked on the DNA. TRBV21-1 is labeled a pseudogene. This CDR3 contains 12 residues. The CDR3 bases are TGTGCCAGCCTTTGGGCGTCGGATACGCAGTATTTT. Protein: CASLWASDTQYF.

J is TRBJ2-1 and V is TRBV27; D is undetermined. Germline V gene sequence: CDR1 MNHEY, CDR2 SMNVEV (reference sequence). The V end was cut by 4 bases, the J end by 2 bases, with 15 bases between. CDR3 length equals 16 residues. The CDR3 bases are TGTGCCAGCAGTTCCGAGTGGGCGCCCACCTACAATGAGCAGTTCTTC. The encoded protein is CASSSEWAPTYNEQFF.

This clonotype has just a few counts. V gene TRBV6-1 combines with J gene TRBJ2-5; D is possibly TRBD1 (6 bases). The CDR3 spans 15 residues. Germline V gene lookup returns CDR1 MNHNS and CDR2 SASEGT. The V end was cut by 2 bases, the J end by 1 base, with 11 bases between. CDR3 amino acids: CASSESQGRQETQYF. The CDR3 DNA is TGTGCCAGCAGTGAATCCCAGGGGCGCCAAGAGACCCAGTACTTC.

This clonotype was recorded only once. This chain links TRBV6-5 with TRBJ1-1; TRBD1 matches 7 bases. This CDR3 has 13 amino acids. Per germline, CDR1 MNHEY and CDR2 SVGAGI. V gave up 4 bases and J gave up 2 bases; unmatched junction bases: 1. The CDR3 protein is CASSWTGNTEAFF. The CDR3 DNA reads TGTGCCAGCAGTTGGACAGGAAACACTGAAGCTTTCTTT.

This clonotype was seen more than once but under ten times. J is TRBJ2-2 and V is TRBV27; the D is unclear. Trimming cost V 3 bases and J 5 bases, with 7 bases left between them. CDR3 length: 13 amino acids. The germline gives CDR1 MNHEY, CDR2 SMNVEV (reference sequence). The CDR3 nucleotides read TGTGCCAGCAGTTTTGCGGCGACCGGGGAGCTGTTTTTT. Amino acid sequence: CASSFAATGELFF.

This chain links TRBV11-1 with TRBJ2-7; D call uncertain. The CDR3 is 13 amino acids. V was shortened by 7 bases and J by 0 bases, with 10 bases between the two germline ends. The germline CDR1 and CDR2 sequences are SGHAT and FQDESV (reference sequence). The CDR3 bases are TGTGCCAGCAAGTGGAGAGGCTCCTACGAGCAGTACTTC. This translates into CASKWRGSYEQYF.

This clonotype was observed a single time. The chain has TRBV5-1 and TRBJ2-3, with D perhaps being TRBD1 or TRBD2 (5 bases each). Trimming pared 5 bases from V and 4 bases from J, leaving 17 bases between. The CDR3 is made up of 15 amino acids. CDR1 is SGHRS, CDR2 YFSETQ, per germline. The DNA of the CDR3 is TGCGCCAGCAGTTTAGGGGACGGGGATGCAGATACGCAGTATTTT. The encoded protein is CASSLGDGDADTQYF.

This clonotype was seen a single time. The chain is built from TRBV19 and TRBJ2-5; tentatively, D is TRBD2 (5 bases). The germline V gene has CDR1 LNHDA and CDR2 SQIVND (reference sequence). There are 13 residues in the CDR3. Trimming stripped 0 bases from V and 7 bases from J, with 9 bases between. The CDR3 protein is CASSIDIGGTQYF. Written as DNA, the CDR3 is TGTGCCAGTAGTATAGACATCGGAGGGACCCAGTACTTC.

The table lists this clonotype with a few counts. The rearrangement joins TRBV11-2 to TRBJ1-6; tentatively, D is TRBD1 (5 bases). Germline CDR1 is SGHAT and CDR2 is FQNNGV. CDR3 length: 18 amino acids. Trimming pared 6 bases from V and 4 bases from J, leaving 22 bases between. The CDR3 loop reads CASSLAGRGSGYNSPLHF. In DNA form, the CDR3 reads TGTGCCAGCAGTTTGGCAGGGAGAGGCTCGGGATATAATTCACCCCTCCACTTT.

This clonotype showed up just a few times. The chain joins TRBV7-2 to TRBJ1-2; TRBD1 matches 9 bases. Germline values: CDR1 SGHTA, CDR2 FQGNSA. The CDR3 consists of 14 residues. V lost 5 bases to trimming and J lost 7 bases; unmatched junction nucleotides: 8. The CDR3 protein is CASSPGQGQGGYTF. The CDR3 nucleotides are TGTGCCAGCAGCCCCGGACAGGGACAGGGTGGCTACACCTTC.

The chain joins TRBV29-1 to TRBJ1-2, with D tentatively TRBD1 (6 bases). This CDR3 has 15 residues. The V gene lost 5 bases and the J gene lost 4 bases, with 20 bases spanning the gap. Germline CDR1 reads SQVTM; CDR2 reads ANQGSEA. CDR3 bases: TGCAGCGTTAGGACCGGGGGGGCAGTGGGCTATGGCTACACCTTC. Amino acids: CSVRTGGAVGYGYTF.

CDR3 sequence: CASSPRGTSGSYEQYF. CDR3 DNA: TGTGCCAGTAGTCCCCGAGGGACTAGCGGGAGCTACGAGCAGTACTTC. This rearrangement joins TRBV19 to TRBJ2-7; TRBD2 agrees at 14 bases. Per the germline V gene, CDR1 is LNHDA and CDR2 is SQIVND (reference sequence). The CDR3 contains 16 residues. V gave up 5 bases and J gave up 3 bases; unmatched junction bases: 6. Full variable domain (rest looked up from reference TRBV19 and TRBJ2-7): DGGITQSPKYLFRKEGQNVTLSCEQNLNHDAMYWYRQDPGQGLRLIYYSQIVNDFQKGDIAEGYSVSREKKESFPLTVTSAQKNPTAFYLCASSPRGTSGSYEQYFGPGTRLTVT.

The chain joins TRBV6-1 to TRBJ2-2, with 12 positions matching TRBD1. With 6 bases clipped from V and 4 bases from J, the junction kept 6 bases outside the gene matches. This CDR3 is 16 amino acids long. Germline CDR1 and CDR2: MNHNS and SASEGT. This chain's CDR3 is CASSAAGQGATGELFF. In nucleotides, the CDR3 is TGTGCCAGCAGCGCAGCGGGACAGGGGGCCACCGGGGAGCTGTTTTTT.

This clonotype occurred a few times. The chain recombines TRBV4-3 with TRBJ2-3; possible D gene TRBD2, 6 bases. This CDR3 has 16 residues. Germline-derived CDR1 and CDR2 are LGHNA and YSLEER. Trimming removed 1 base at V and 0 bases at J, with 11 bases between. The DNA for the CDR3 is TGCGCCAGCAGCCAAGTGGCTAGCGAGAGCACAGATACGCAGTATTTT. Residues: CASSQVASESTDTQYF.

J is TRBJ1-4 and V is TRBV20-1, with unresolved D. Trimming removed 4 bases from V and 8 bases from J, with 20 bases in between. This CDR3 contains 15 residues. CDR1 DFQATT and CDR2 SNEGSKA come from the germline V gene (reference sequence). The CDR3 nucleotides read TGCAGTGCTAACGGGCTCCCCGCGAATGAGGAAAAACTGTTTTTT. The encoded protein is CSANGLPANEEKLFF.

This chain links TRBV9 with TRBJ2-5; 7 positions match TRBD2. This CDR3 spans 14 amino acids. Trimming removed 3 bases from V and 5 bases from J; junction bases left unmatched: 7. Germline V gene lookup returns CDR1 SGDLS and CDR2 YYNGEE. The CDR3 DNA reads TGTGCCAGCAGCGGGTCTAGCGGAGGGGAGACCCAGTACTTC. Translated: CASSGSSGGETQYF.

This clonotype was picked up a small number of times. The chain uses TRBV19 and TRBJ1-5, with unresolved D. Trimming shortened V by 3 bases and J by 6 bases, and 12 bases separated the two germline ends. CDR1 is LNHDA and CDR2 is SQIVND in the germline V gene (reference sequence). The CDR3 runs to 14 residues. DNA of the CDR3: TGTGCCAGTAGTATTAGCGATGCACGTCAGCCCCAGCATTTT. The encoded protein is CASSISDARQPQHF.

The V call is TRBV6-1, the J call TRBJ2-7, with D possibly TRBD1 on 8 matching bases. CDR1 and CDR2 from the germline V gene are MNHNS and SASEGT. V was shortened by 7 bases and J by 5 bases, with 18 bases between the two germline ends. The CDR3 length is 14 residues. Here the CDR3 reads CASMIQGGSHEQYF. CDR3 bases: TGTGCCAGCATGATACAGGGGGGGTCCCACGAGCAGTACTTC.

The chain links TRBV9 to TRBJ2-1, with a weak D call TRBD2 (7 bases). The ends were cut back, 4 bases at V and 7 bases at J, with 18 bases in the middle. CDR1 SGDLS and CDR2 YYNGEE come from the germline V gene. This CDR3 contains 15 residues. DNA for the CDR3: TGTGCCAGCAGCCCCCCTCTGGGGGGGGCAAATGAGCAGTTCTTC. Translation gives CASSPPLGGANEQFF.